The 9 T cell receptor beta chains listed next were all sequenced from one sample in a study of T cell responses to AZD1222 COVID-19 vaccine. This table comes from immunoSEQ multiplex PCR, and its TCRdb copy is limited to in-frame clones, with some not included. The sample has roughly 98,000 clones; roughly 92% are singletons. Source: peripheral blood, taken on day 0 of AZD1222 vaccination. The receptors were sampled from an adult in good health.

This chain uses TRBV29-1 with TRBJ2-1; 11 nucleotides agree with TRBD2. This CDR3 comprises 14 residues. The J segment lost 7 bases and the V segment lost 4 bases, leaving 6 bases of the junction unmatched. Germline V gene lookup returns CDR1 SQVTM and CDR2 ANQGSEA. CDR3 sequence: CSVGVTSGNNEQFF. DNA of the CDR3: TGCAGCGTTGGCGTGACTAGCGGGAATAATGAGCAGTTCTTC.

The rearrangement links TRBV3-1 (or the pseudogene TRBV3-2) to TRBJ1-5; the D is unclear. The germline V gene has CDR1 LGHDT and CDR2 YNNKEL (reference sequence). This CDR3 region has 15 residues. Deletions cut 0 bases from V and 6 bases from J, with 12 bases between. CDR3 loop: CASSQDASRGQPQHF. CDR3 coding DNA: TGTGCCAGCAGCCAAGATGCCAGCAGAGGTCAGCCCCAGCATTTT.

The V and J genes are TRBV1 and TRBJ2-1; TRBD2 is taken as the D call from the table, unchecked against the DNA. TRBV1 is a listed pseudogene. The CDR3 is made up of 15 amino acids. CDR3 in DNA: TGCACCAGCAGCCAAGTGCTAGGTCGTGCGAATGAGCAGTTCTTC. Its translation: CTSSQVLGRANEQFF.

This chain links TRBV6-2 or TRBV6-3 with TRBJ1-4, with unresolved D. V shed 6 bases and J shed 11 bases, with 13 bases lying between them. This CDR3 spans 12 amino acids. CDR1 is MNHEY and CDR2 is SVGEGT in the germline V gene. The CDR3 here is CASSLRTIKLFF. In DNA form, the CDR3 reads TGTGCCAGCAGCCTCCGGACCATCAAACTGTTTTTT.

V and J are TRBV7-6 and TRBJ2-7; D possibly corresponds to TRBD2 (5 bases). Germline V CDR1 and CDR2: SGHVS, FNYEAQ. The V end lost 5 bases, the J end lost 2 bases, and 13 bases lay between the germline ends. This CDR3 spans 14 amino acids. The CDR3 here is CASSDRTAPYEQYF. CDR3 DNA sequence: TGTGCCAGCAGCGATCGGACTGCGCCCTACGAGCAGTACTTC.

The V and J genes are TRBV18 and TRBJ1-6; maybe TRBD1 (5 bases). V lost 3 bases and J 12 bases, leaving 12 bases between the germline ends. The CDR3 totals 13 residues. Germline V gene data show CDR1 as KGHSH and CDR2 as LQKENI. CDR3 region: CASSPPSGGPLHF. For the CDR3, the DNA is TGTGCCAGCTCACCCCCATCTGGGGGACCCCTCCACTTT.

V and J are TRBV5-4 and TRBJ2-3, with D hard to call. In germline, CDR1 is SGHNT, CDR2 YYREEE (reference sequence). CDR3 length equals 14 residues. V was cut by 3 bases and J by 5 bases, with 13 bases left in between. The CDR3 protein is CASSYLTRGDTQYF. The CDR3 nucleotides read TGTGCCAGCAGCTACCTGACCCGTGGAGATACGCAGTATTTT.

The rearrangement joins TRBV7-8 to TRBJ2-7; D uncertain. The germline V gene encodes CDR1 SGHVS and CDR2 FQNEAQ. Deletions cut 3 bases from V and 1 base from J, with 7 bases between. The CDR3 spans 13 residues. CDR3 nucleotides: TGTGCCAGCAGCTTCTGGGCTTCCTACGAGCAGTACTTC. This encodes CASSFWASYEQYF.

Concerning this clone: The same CDR3 also results from other DNA sequences found in this sample. The J gene is TRBJ1-2, the V gene TRBV19; TRBD1 is a possible D gene (5 bases). The V gene's germline CDR1 is LNHDA and CDR2 SQIVND (reference sequence). The CDR3 has 11 residues. V lost 11 bases to trimming and J lost 1 base, with 8 bases between them. This CDR3 is CASRDNYGYTF. DNA for the CDR3: TGTGCCTCCAGGGATAACTATGGCTACACCTTC.